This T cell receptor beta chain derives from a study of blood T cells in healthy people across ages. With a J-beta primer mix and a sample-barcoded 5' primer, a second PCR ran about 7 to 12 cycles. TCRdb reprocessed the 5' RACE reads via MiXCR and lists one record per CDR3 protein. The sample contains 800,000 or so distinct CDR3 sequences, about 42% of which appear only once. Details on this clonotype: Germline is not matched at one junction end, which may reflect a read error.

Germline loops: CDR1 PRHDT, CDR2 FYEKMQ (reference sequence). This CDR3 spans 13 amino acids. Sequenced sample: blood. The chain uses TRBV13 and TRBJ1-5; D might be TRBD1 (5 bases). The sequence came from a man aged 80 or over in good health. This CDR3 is CARDSNSNQPQHF. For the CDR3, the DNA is TGTGCCAGAGACAGCAATAGCAACCAGCCCCAGCATTTT.